The entry below describes one T cell receptor (beta chain). Its matching antigen is unknown. This specimen comes from a study of CD8+ T cells in alopecia areata. For the study at large: Treated individuals took tofacitinib by mouth, 5 to 10 mg twice daily. For 6 to 18 months, tofacitinib was taken, and 6 months off drug followed. General study findings and limits: It was lesional scalp, especially alopecia totalis/universalis, that showed higher clonality than normal scalp.

This CDR3 has 14 amino acids. Germline CDR1 and CDR2: SQVTM and ANQGSEA. With 3 bases clipped from V and 14 bases from J, the junction kept 16 bases outside the gene matches. Sequencing templates came from extracted RNA that was reverse transcribed into cDNA. Method: immunoSEQ multiplex PCR; TCRdb's copy keeps in-frame clones and lacks some. The profile shows around 200,000 clones, 50% to 70% of them singletons. V is TRBV29-1 and J is TRBJ2-1, with TRBD1 matching 7 bases. The sample here was CD4+ T cells sorted from blood, taken at week 0. The clonotype originates from a human donor with alopecia areata. The CDR3 bases are TGCAGCGTTGATAGTTGGACGGACAGGTCGGAAGAGTTCTTC. Its protein is CSVDSWTDRSEEFF.